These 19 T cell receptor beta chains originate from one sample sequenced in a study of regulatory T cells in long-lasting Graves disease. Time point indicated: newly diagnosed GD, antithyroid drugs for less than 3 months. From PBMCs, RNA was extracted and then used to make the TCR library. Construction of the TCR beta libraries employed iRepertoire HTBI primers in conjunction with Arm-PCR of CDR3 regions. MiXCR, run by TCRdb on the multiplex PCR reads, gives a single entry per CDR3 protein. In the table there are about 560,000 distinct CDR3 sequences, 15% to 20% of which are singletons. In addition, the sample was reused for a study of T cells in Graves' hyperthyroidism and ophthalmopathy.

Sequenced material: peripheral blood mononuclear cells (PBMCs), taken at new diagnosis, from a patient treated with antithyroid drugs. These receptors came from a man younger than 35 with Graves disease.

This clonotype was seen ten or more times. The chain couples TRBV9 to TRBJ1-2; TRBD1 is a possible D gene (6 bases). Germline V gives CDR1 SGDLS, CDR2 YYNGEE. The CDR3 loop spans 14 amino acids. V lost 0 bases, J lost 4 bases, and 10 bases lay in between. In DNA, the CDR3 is TGTGCCAGCAGCGTAGGACAGGCCCCCTATGGCTACACCTTC. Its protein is CASSVGQAPYGYTF.

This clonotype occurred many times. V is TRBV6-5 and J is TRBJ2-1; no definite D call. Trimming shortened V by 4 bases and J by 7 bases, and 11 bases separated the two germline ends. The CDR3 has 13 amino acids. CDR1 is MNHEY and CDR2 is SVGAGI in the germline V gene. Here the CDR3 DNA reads TGTGCCAGCAGTTTCACCCATCGGAATGAGCAGTTCTTC. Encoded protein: CASSFTHRNEQFF.

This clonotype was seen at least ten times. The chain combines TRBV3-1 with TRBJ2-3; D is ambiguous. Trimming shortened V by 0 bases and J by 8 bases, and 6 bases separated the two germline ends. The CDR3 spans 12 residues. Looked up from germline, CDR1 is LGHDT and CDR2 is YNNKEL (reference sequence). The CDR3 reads CASSQDRITQYF. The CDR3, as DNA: TGTGCCAGCAGCCAAGACCGAATTACGCAGTATTTT.

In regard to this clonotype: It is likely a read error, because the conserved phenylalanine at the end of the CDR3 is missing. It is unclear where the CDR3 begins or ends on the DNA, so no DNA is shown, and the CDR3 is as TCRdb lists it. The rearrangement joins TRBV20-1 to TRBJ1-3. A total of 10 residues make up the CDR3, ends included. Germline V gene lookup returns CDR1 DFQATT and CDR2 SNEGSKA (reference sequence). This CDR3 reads CSARDRAEHP.

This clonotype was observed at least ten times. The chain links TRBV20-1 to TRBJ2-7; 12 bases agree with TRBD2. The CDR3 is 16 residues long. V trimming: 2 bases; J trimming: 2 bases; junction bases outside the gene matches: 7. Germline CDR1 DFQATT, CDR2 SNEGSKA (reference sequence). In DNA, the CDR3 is TGCAGTGCTAGATCCCTAGCGGGAGGGAACCCCTACGAGCAGTACTTC. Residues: CSARSLAGGNPYEQYF.

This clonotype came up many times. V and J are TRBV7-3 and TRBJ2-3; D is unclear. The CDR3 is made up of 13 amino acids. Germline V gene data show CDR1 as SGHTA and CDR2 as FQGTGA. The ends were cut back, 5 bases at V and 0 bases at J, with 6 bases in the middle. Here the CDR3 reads CASSRTSTDTQYF. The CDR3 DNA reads TGTGCCAGCAGCCGAACTAGCACAGATACGCAGTATTTT.

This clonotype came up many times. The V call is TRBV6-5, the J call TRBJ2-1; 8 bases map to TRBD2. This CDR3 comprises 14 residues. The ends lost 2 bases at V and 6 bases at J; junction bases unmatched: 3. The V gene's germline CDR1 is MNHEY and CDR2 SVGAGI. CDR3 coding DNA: TGTGCCAGCAGTTACAGCGGGAGTAGCAATGAGCAGTTCTTC. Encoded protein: CASSYSGSSNEQFF.

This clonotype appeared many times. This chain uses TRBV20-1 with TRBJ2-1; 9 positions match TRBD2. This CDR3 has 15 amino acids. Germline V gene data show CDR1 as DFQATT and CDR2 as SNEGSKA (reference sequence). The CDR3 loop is CTPSGSGRVANEQFF. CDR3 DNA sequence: TGCACCCCTTCCGGTAGCGGGAGAGTAGCCAATGAGCAGTTCTTC.

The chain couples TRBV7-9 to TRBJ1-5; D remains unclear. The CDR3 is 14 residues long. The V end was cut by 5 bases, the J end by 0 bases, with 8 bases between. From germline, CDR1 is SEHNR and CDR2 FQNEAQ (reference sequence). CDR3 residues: CASSKTSSNQPQHF. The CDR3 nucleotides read TGTGCCAGCAGCAAGACAAGTAGCAATCAGCCCCAGCATTTT.

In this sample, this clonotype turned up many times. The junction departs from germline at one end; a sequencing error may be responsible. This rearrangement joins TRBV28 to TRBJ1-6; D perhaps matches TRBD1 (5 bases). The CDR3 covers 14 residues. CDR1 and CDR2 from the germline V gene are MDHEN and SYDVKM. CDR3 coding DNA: TGCGCCAGCAGCTTGGAGGGGTTAGATTCACCCCTCCACTTT. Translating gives CASSLEGLDSPLHF.

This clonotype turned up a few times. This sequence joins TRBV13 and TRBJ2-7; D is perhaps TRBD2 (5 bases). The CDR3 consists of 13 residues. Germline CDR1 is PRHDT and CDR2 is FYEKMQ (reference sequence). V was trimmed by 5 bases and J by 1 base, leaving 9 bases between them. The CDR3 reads CASSQGRSYEQYF. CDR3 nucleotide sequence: TGTGCCAGCAGCCAAGGGAGATCCTACGAGCAGTACTTC.

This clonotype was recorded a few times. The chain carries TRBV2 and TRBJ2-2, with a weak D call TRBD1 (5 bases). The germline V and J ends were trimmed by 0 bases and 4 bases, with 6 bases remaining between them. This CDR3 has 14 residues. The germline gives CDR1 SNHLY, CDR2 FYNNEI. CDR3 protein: CASSEAQGTGELFF. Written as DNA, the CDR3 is TGTGCCAGCAGTGAAGCGCAGGGCACCGGGGAGCTGTTTTTT.

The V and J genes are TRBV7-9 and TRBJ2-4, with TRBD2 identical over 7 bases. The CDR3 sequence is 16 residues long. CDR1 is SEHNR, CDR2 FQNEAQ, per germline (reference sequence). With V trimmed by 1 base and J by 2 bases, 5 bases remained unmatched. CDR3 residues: CASSLGEGLTKNIQYF. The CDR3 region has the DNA TGTGCCAGCAGCTTAGGGGAGGGGCTGACCAAAAACATTCAGTACTTC.

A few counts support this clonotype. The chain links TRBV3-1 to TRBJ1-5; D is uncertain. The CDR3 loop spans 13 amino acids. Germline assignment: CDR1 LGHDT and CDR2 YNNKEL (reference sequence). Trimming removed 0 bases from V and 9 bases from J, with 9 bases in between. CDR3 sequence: CASSQDFGRPQHF. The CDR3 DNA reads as TGTGCCAGCAGCCAAGATTTCGGGCGGCCCCAGCATTTT.

CDR3 loop: CAWEVATDTQYF. CDR3 coding DNA: TGTGCCTGGGAGGTTGCCACAGATACGCAGTATTTT. This chain joins TRBV30 and TRBJ2-3; D gene ambiguous. The CDR3 is 12 amino acids. V was pared by 5 bases and J by 2 bases, with 8 bases between. Germline CDR1 and CDR2: GTSNPN and SVGIG (reference sequence).

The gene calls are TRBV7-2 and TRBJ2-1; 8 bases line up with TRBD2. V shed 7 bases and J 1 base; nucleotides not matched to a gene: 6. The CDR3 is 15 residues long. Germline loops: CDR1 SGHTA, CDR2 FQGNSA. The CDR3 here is CASTQLAVSYNEQFF. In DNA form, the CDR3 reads TGTGCCAGCACCCAACTAGCGGTGTCCTACAATGAGCAGTTCTTC.

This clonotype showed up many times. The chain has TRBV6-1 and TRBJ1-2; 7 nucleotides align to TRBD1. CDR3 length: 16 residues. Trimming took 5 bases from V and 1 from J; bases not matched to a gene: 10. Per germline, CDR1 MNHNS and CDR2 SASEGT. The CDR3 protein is CASSPRDRRVNYGYTF. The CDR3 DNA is TGTGCCAGCAGTCCCCGGGACAGACGAGTTAACTATGGCTACACCTTC.

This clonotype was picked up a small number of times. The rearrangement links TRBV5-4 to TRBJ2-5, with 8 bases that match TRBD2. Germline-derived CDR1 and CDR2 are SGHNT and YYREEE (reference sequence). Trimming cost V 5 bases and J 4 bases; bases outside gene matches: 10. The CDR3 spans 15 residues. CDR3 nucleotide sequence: TGTGCCAGCAGGATCACCGGGACTAGAATAGAGACCCAGTACTTC. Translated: CASRITGTRIETQYF.

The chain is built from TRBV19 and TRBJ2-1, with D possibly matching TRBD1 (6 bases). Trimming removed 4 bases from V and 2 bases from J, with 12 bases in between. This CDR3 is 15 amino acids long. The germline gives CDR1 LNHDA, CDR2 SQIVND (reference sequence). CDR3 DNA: TGTGCCAGTAGTACTGGGGGCGCACCCTACAATGAGCAGTTCTTC. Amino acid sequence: CASSTGGAPYNEQFF.